These 9 T cell receptor beta chains were all obtained from the same sample, sequenced in a study of T cells in women clearing cervical HPV infection. The table came from immunoSEQ multiplex PCR; TCRdb's copy has only in-frame clones and leaves some out. The table for this sample gives over 30,000 clones. The sample taken for sequencing was blood buffy coat. The receptors come from a woman aged 18 to 75 with a cervical HPV16 infection that either progressed to CIN3+ or cleared (not recorded which).

With regard to this clone: The CDR3 end falls 3 residues outside the read, so it is completed with the germline J gene. The V call is TRBV29-1, the J call TRBJ1-3; the D gene is possibly TRBD1 (6 bases). The V end lost 4 bases, the J end lost 3 bases, and 7 bases lay between the germline ends. CDR1 and CDR2 from the germline V gene are SQVTM and ANQGSEA. This CDR3 has 12 amino acids. This chain's CDR3 is CSVGTDGNTIYF. CDR3 DNA, as far as it was read: TGCAGCGTTGGGACAGATGGAAACACC.

A remark on this clone: With the read ending 3 residues before the CDR3 end, the germline J gene is used to fill in that end. The J gene is TRBJ1-1, the V gene TRBV19; tentatively, D is TRBD1 (5 bases). The CDR3 is 14 residues long. Per germline, CDR1 LNHDA and CDR2 SQIVND (reference sequence). Partial CDR3 DNA: TGTGCCACATATCAGGGACTGCCTTACAATGAG. Amino acids: CATYQGLPYNE. The CDR3, in full, reads CATYQGLPYNEAFF.

Concerning this clone: The read comes to an end 3 residues before the CDR3 does, leaving the germline J gene to fill in the end. J is TRBJ2-7 and V is TRBV7-2; 12 bases are a match to TRBD1. Germline CDR1 SGHTA, CDR2 FQGNSA. This CDR3 region has 14 residues. V shed 4 bases and J 5 bases; nucleotides not matched to a gene: 3. The CDR3 DNA, read in part, is TGTGCCAGCAGCTCGGGACAGGGGGCCCACGAG. As protein: CASSSGQGAHE. The whole CDR3 protein reads CASSSGQGAHEQYF.

About this clone: The CDR3 end lies 3 residues beyond the end of the read and is filled in from the germline J gene. The rearrangement links TRBV11-3 to TRBJ2-3; 7 positions match TRBD1. V gave up 4 bases and J gave up 3 bases; unmatched junction bases: 7. The CDR3 extends over 15 amino acids. CDR1 and CDR2 (germline): SGHNT, YENEEA. This CDR3 is CASSSAGQATDTQYF. The sequenced CDR3 bases are TGTGCCAGCAGCTCCGCCGGACAGGCGACAGATACG.

As to this clone: The CDR3 extends 3 residues past the end of the read, so its final part is completed from the germline J gene. The genes are TRBV5-1 and TRBJ1-3; D may be TRBD1 (6 bases). Germline-derived CDR1 and CDR2 are SGHRS and YFSETQ. Trimming stripped 0 bases from V and 7 bases from J, with 11 bases between. The CDR3 sequence is 14 residues long. The DNA read from the CDR3 is TGCGCCAGCAGCTTGGGAACCCAGGGGAACACC. Its protein is CASSLGTQGNT. Given in full, the CDR3 is CASSLGTQGNTIYF.

Worth noting for this clone: The read terminates 3 residues ahead of where the CDR3 ends, so the germline J gene completes it. This sequence joins TRBV19 and TRBJ1-2; D perhaps matches TRBD1 (5 bases). CDR1 is LNHDA, CDR2 SQIVND, per germline (reference sequence). This CDR3 has 15 amino acids. Here the CDR3 reads CASSSFGGGAYDYTF. The DNA read from the CDR3 is TGTGCCAGTAGTTCTTTCGGGGGGGGAGCCTACGAC.

About this clone itself: With the read ending 3 residues before the CDR3 end, the germline J gene is used to fill in that end. This sequence joins TRBV18 and TRBJ1-2; 7 positions agree with TRBD1. Germline CDR1 is KGHSH and CDR2 is LQKENI. The CDR3 has 19 residues. Trimming cost V 4 bases and J 3 bases; bases outside gene matches: 20. CDR3 bases read: TGTGCCAGCTCACGTTCCATTTCTGCCGCGGGACAGTATCACTATGGC. The encoded protein is CASSRSISAAGQYHYG. The whole CDR3 protein is CASSRSISAAGQYHYGYTF.

With regard to this clone: The read falls 3 residues short of the CDR3 end, and the missing part is taken from the germline J gene. The chain recombines TRBV7-9 with TRBJ2-5; tentative D call: TRBD1 (5 bases). CDR1 and CDR2 (germline): SEHNR, FQNEAQ (reference sequence). V lost 4 bases and J lost 4, with 13 bases in between. The length of the CDR3 is 14 residues. CDR3: CASSSPGQGETQYF. The sequenced CDR3 bases are TGTGCCAGCAGCTCACCCGGGCAGGGAGAGACC.

In regard to this clone: The read ends 3 residues before the CDR3 terminus; that terminus is restored from the germline J gene. The chain links TRBV2 to TRBJ1-1; D may be TRBD1 (5 bases). Trimming cost V 7 bases and J 5 bases, with 23 bases left between them. Germline-derived CDR1 and CDR2 are SNHLY and FYNNEI. This CDR3 is 16 amino acids long. The CDR3 bases that were read are TGTGCCAGCACCCCGGGGGGGGAGCCAGTGGTGACTGAA. Its translation is CASTPGGEPVVTE. The full CDR3 is CASTPGGEPVVTEAFF.